This T cell receptor beta chain was captured by sequencing in a study of human T cells and chemical hapten exposure. Under the authors' procedure: Sampled TCR counts reached a median of roughly 90,000 per sample, with values ranging from about 20,000 to 750,000. Via MiXCR, TCRdb re-called the RACE reads, giving one row per CDR3 protein. These V and J calls originate from TCRdb's pipeline instead of the authors' own analysis. The table lists around 67,000 distinct CDR3 sequences, 8.5% of them singletons. Time point described: patch test 2, 6 weeks after DPC sensitization. Specified treatment: therapeutic diphenylcyclopropenone sensitization with weekly scalp DPC. People who gave samples had alopecia, were 18 to 70 years old, and were suitable for DPC. CDR1 and CDR2 from the germline V gene are SNHLY and FYNNEI. Trimming shortened V by 2 bases and J by 0 bases, and 8 bases separated the two germline ends. The CDR3 has 16 amino acids.

The chain combines TRBV2 with TRBJ2-6; no definite D call. Sequenced material: whole blood, taken in connection with sensitization to the hapten diphenylcyclopropenone (DPC). The source is a woman in her 50s with alopecia areata. Some clones in this sample may be carry-over from other donors' samples. The CDR3 DNA sequence: TGTGCCAGCAGTGAAAATCGTTTCTCTGGGGCCAACGTCCTGACTTTC. Its protein is CASSENRFSGANVLTF.